Listed here are 17 T cell receptor beta chains from one sample, sequenced in a study of blood T cells in healthy people across ages. The authors ran a second PCR of about 7 to 12 cycles using a sample-barcoded 5' primer and a J-beta primer mix. From the 5' RACE reads, TCRdb called clonotypes with MiXCR, one entry per CDR3 protein. The repertoire holds 760,000 or so distinct CDR3 sequences, roughly 25% seen once, with more than 8.5% in the top ten. These records were also assigned to another study, of T cells of mothers and their children.

Sequenced sample: blood. The receptors come from a boy between 5 and 17 years old in good health.

V is TRBV10-3 and J is TRBJ2-3; D gene ambiguous. The CDR3 length is 15 residues. The V end was cut by 3 bases, the J end by 0 bases, with 10 bases between. Germline loops: CDR1 ENHRY, CDR2 SYGVKD. CDR3: CAISDGPFSTDTQYF. DNA for the CDR3: TGTGCCATCAGTGATGGACCCTTCAGCACAGATACGCAGTATTTT.

This clonotype was found a few times. The chain uses TRBV20-1 and TRBJ2-3, with 7 bases that match TRBD1. Trimming cost V 5 bases and J 4 bases; bases outside gene matches: 9. This CDR3 spans 14 amino acids. Germline CDR1 DFQATT, CDR2 SNEGSKA (reference sequence). The chain's CDR3 is CSAPTGREADTQYF. CDR3 in DNA: TGCAGTGCTCCGACAGGGAGAGAGGCAGATACGCAGTATTTT.

The table lists this clonotype with a few counts. The chain employs TRBV29-1 and TRBJ2-7; maybe TRBD2 (6 bases). The CDR3 totals 17 residues. CDR1 is SQVTM and CDR2 is ANQGSEA in the germline V gene. V shed 0 bases and J shed 6 bases, with 24 bases lying between them. The CDR3 is CSVEDLSGSGSPLEQYF. The CDR3 nucleotides are TGCAGCGTTGAAGATTTATCCGGGAGTGGATCTCCCCTCGAGCAGTACTTC.

CDR3 protein: CASSLSLAGGEETQYF. The CDR3 DNA reads TGTGCCAGCAGTTTATCGCTAGCGGGGGGTGAGGAGACCCAGTACTTC. The rearrangement links TRBV27 to TRBJ2-5, with 11 bases aligning to TRBD2. Trimming removed 0 bases from V and 5 bases from J; junction bases left unmatched: 5. CDR1 is MNHEY and CDR2 is SMNVEV in the germline V gene (reference sequence). The CDR3 is 16 amino acids.

The chain has TRBV12-3 or TRBV12-4 and TRBJ1-1; maybe TRBD1 (5 bases). The CDR3 extends over 14 amino acids. Trimming cost V 6 bases and J 1 base, with 12 bases left between them. The DNA for the CDR3 is TGTGCCAGCAGCCTACACGGACAGAACACTGAAGCTTTCTTT. Residues: CASSLHGQNTEAFF.

V and J are TRBV20-1 and TRBJ2-5, with 12 bases lining up with TRBD1. This CDR3 contains 13 residues. Germline CDR1 DFQATT, CDR2 SNEGSKA (reference sequence). V shed 5 bases, J shed 4 bases, and the junction held 2 bases outside the gene matches. The CDR3 nucleotides are TGCAGTGCTGGGACAGGGGGCAGAGAGACCCAGTACTTC. It codes for CSAGTGGRETQYF.

As to this clonotype: One junction end disagrees with the germline gene, perhaps due to a read error. V gene TRBV7-8 combines with J gene TRBJ1-2; tentatively, D is TRBD1 (6 bases). Germline V gene sequence: CDR1 SGHVS, CDR2 FQNEAQ. The CDR3 is 13 residues long. DNA for the CDR3: TGTGCCAGCAGCCCGCGGACAGCCCCAAGTTCAGCCTTC. Protein: CASSPRTAPSSAF.

The V and J genes are TRBV24-1 and TRBJ2-2; D unclear. The CDR3 is 13 residues long. Germline CDR1 KGHDR, CDR2 SFDVKD. V gave up 10 bases and J gave up 5 bases, with 13 bases separating them. The CDR3 region is CATATVLTGELFF. The CDR3 coding sequence is TGTGCCACGGCCACAGTTCTTACCGGGGAGCTGTTTTTT.

This rearrangement joins TRBV29-1 to TRBJ2-1; TRBD1 is a possible D gene (5 bases). CDR3 length equals 14 residues. V was pared by 3 bases and J by 1 base, with 10 bases between. Germline V lookup: CDR1 SQVTM, CDR2 ANQGSEA. This CDR3 reads CSVEQGNSYNEQFF. The CDR3 DNA is TGCAGCGTTGAGCAGGGAAATTCCTACAATGAGCAGTTCTTC.

This clonotype appeared many times. The rearrangement joins TRBV3-1 to TRBJ1-6, with unresolved D. There are 15 residues in the CDR3. CDR1 LGHDT and CDR2 YNNKEL come from the germline V gene (reference sequence). V lost 4 bases and J lost 6, with 13 bases in between. The DNA of the CDR3 is TGTGCCAGCAGCCCCGCCGGGTACTCTAATTCACCCCTCCACTTT. Protein sequence: CASSPAGYSNSPLHF. Looking up the rest from reference TRBV3-1 and TRBJ1-6 gives the full variable domain: DTAVSQTPKYLVTQMGNDKSIKCEQNLGHDTMYWYKQDSKKFLKIMFSYNNKELIINETVPNRFSPKSPDKAHLNLHINSLELGDSAVYFCASSPAGYSNSPLHFGNGTRLTVT.

This clonotype came up many times. The chain employs TRBV7-9 and TRBJ2-5; perhaps TRBD1 as D (6 bases). Gene TRBJ2-7 matches the end of the DNA better, so the J call may be wrong. This CDR3 has 13 amino acids. CDR1 and CDR2 (germline): SEHNR, FQNEAQ (reference sequence). CDR3 amino acids: CASSLLQGYEQYF. The CDR3, as DNA: TGTGCCAGCAGCTTGTTACAGGGTTACGAGCAGTACTTC.

V gene TRBV9 combines with J gene TRBJ2-3; possible D gene TRBD2, 6 bases. V lost 3 bases to trimming and J lost 2 bases, with 16 bases between them. CDR3 length: 16 amino acids. The germline V gene has CDR1 SGDLS and CDR2 YYNGEE. The chain's CDR3 is CASSDGGFTSTDTQYF. CDR3 bases: TGTGCCAGCAGCGATGGGGGGTTCACCTCCACAGATACGCAGTATTTT. Complete variable domain (other parts from reference TRBV9 and TRBJ2-3): DSGVTQTPKHLITATGQRVTLRCSPRSGDLSVYWYQQSLDQGLQFLIQYYNGEERAKGNILERFSAQQFPDLHSELNLSSLELGDSALYFCASSDGGFTSTDTQYFGPGTRLTVL.

This clonotype was seen more than once but under ten times. The chain joins TRBV12-3 or TRBV12-4 to TRBJ2-5; D remains ambiguous. Deletions cut 3 bases from V and 4 bases from J, with 9 bases between. This CDR3 region has 13 residues. The CDR3 region has the DNA TGTGCCAGCAGTTTCGCGTGGTCAGAGACCCAGTACTTC. Its protein is CASSFAWSETQYF.

The chain has TRBV7-2 and TRBJ1-2; D unresolved. CDR3 length: 16 amino acids. Germline-derived CDR1 and CDR2 are SGHTA and FQGNSA. V dropped 1 base and J dropped 3 bases, with 15 bases sitting between them. The CDR3, as DNA: TGTGCCAGCAGCTTAGAACGGCGGGCGGGGTACTATGGCTACACCTTC. Its protein product is CASSLERRAGYYGYTF.

The rearrangement joins TRBV20-1 to TRBJ2-5; perhaps TRBD1 as D (7 bases). CDR1 and CDR2 (germline): DFQATT, SNEGSKA (reference sequence). This CDR3 spans 17 amino acids. The ends were cut back, 3 bases at V and 1 base at J, with 21 bases in the middle. The CDR3 nucleotides read TGCAGTGCTAGCTGGGGCGGGGACAGACACCCCCAAGAGACCCAGTACTTC. This codes for CSASWGGDRHPQETQYF.

The rearrangement joins TRBV20-1 to TRBJ2-3, with 10 bases that match TRBD1. V dropped 3 bases and J dropped 5; count of bases not matched to a gene: 8. The CDR3 has 15 amino acids. CDR1 is DFQATT, CDR2 SNEGSKA, per germline (reference sequence). The CDR3 coding sequence is TGCAGTGCTAGCCCGTTTGGACAGGGGGAAGATACGCAGTATTTT. Translation: CSASPFGQGEDTQYF.

This chain links TRBV28 with TRBJ2-7, with D unresolved. V lost 4 bases, J lost 3 bases, and 10 bases lay in between. The germline V gene has CDR1 MDHEN and CDR2 SYDVKM. This CDR3 is 13 amino acids long. DNA of the CDR3: TGTGCCAGCAGTTCAACAGTAAACTACGAGCAGTACTTC. Its translation: CASSSTVNYEQYF. Variable domain in full (rest from reference TRBV28 and TRBJ2-7): DVKVTQSSRYLVKRTGEKVFLECVQDMDHENMFWYRQDPGLGLRLIYFSYDVKMKEKGDIPEGYSVSREKKERFSLILESASTNQTSMYLCASSSTVNYEQYFGPGTRLTVT.